Following are 24 T cell receptor beta chains from one sample sequenced in a study of cytomegalovirus exposure and HLA in healthy donors. The PCR ran on 60 Vbeta and 13 Jbeta primers. Assay: immunoSEQ multiplex PCR; the TCRdb copy retains only in-frame clones and omits some. This table has 150,000 to 200,000 clones, 65% to 90% appearing once. The source material was PBMCs. The receptor source for this set is a woman aged 45-60 years in good health and CMV-seronegative.

The gene calls are TRBV30 and TRBJ1-5; a possible D gene is TRBD1 (5 bases). This CDR3 is built from 16 residues. V gave up 0 bases and J gave up 0 bases, with 12 bases separating them. Germline V lookup: CDR1 GTSNPN, CDR2 SVGIG (reference sequence). The CDR3 DNA reads as TGTGCCTGGAGTGTACCAGGGCGCGGTAGCAATCAGCCCCAGCATTTT. Translation: CAWSVPGRGSNQPQHF.

The V gene is TRBV2, the J gene TRBJ2-1; D may be TRBD1 (6 bases). This CDR3 has 13 residues. CDR1 SNHLY and CDR2 FYNNEI come from the germline V gene. Trimming left V 10 bases short and J 9 bases short, with 19 bases between. CDR3 region: CATRGQRSGEQFF. The DNA for the CDR3 is TGTGCCACCAGGGGTCAGAGGAGTGGTGAGCAGTTCTTC.

This sequence joins TRBV7-2 and TRBJ1-2, with D possibly being TRBD1 (6 bases). The CDR3 is 18 residues long. CDR1 is SGHTA and CDR2 is FQGNSA in the germline V gene. V was cut by 4 bases and J by 0 bases, with 21 bases left in between. The CDR3 loop reads CASSSRGGAGQANYGYTF. CDR3 coding DNA: TGTGCCAGCAGCTCCCGAGGGGGGGCAGGACAAGCTAACTATGGCTACACCTTC.

The rearrangement joins TRBV4-1 to TRBJ1-1, with a weak D call TRBD1 (6 bases). V was cut by 0 bases and J by 4 bases, with 15 bases left in between. The V gene's germline CDR1 is MGHRA and CDR2 YSYEKL. The CDR3 contains 16 residues. CDR3 loop: CASSQDRGGSSTEAFF. In DNA form, the CDR3 reads TGCGCCAGCAGCCAAGATAGGGGGGGATCGAGCACTGAAGCTTTCTTT.

This clone was observed a few times. An end of the junction differs from the germline gene, which may be a read error. This chain joins TRBV7-9 and TRBJ1-1; 9 positions agree with TRBD1. CDR3 size: 12 residues. Germline values: CDR1 SEHNR, CDR2 FQNEAQ (reference sequence). CDR3 sequence: CASSVGTGMPFF. CDR3 nucleotides: TGTGCCAGCAGCGTTGGGACAGGGATGCCTTTTTTT.

This chain links TRBV27 with TRBJ2-3; 8 bases fit TRBD1. This CDR3 has 17 residues. V dropped 5 bases and J dropped 0; count of bases not matched to a gene: 10. Germline V gene data show CDR1 as MNHEY and CDR2 as SMNVEV (reference sequence). CDR3 amino acids: CASSPGQVLSSTDTQYF. CDR3 in DNA: TGTGCCAGCAGTCCGGGACAGGTCTTGTCTAGCACAGATACGCAGTATTTT.

The chain is built from TRBV5-1 and TRBJ1-3; TRBD1 might be the D (5 bases). Between the trimmed V and J ends, which lost 2 bases and 2 bases, there was a span of 11 bases. Germline V CDR1 and CDR2: SGHRS, YFSETQ. The CDR3 totals 15 residues. The CDR3, as DNA: TGCGCCAGCAGCTTCGGCGGGGGGGCTGGAAACACCATATATTTT. This codes for CASSFGGGAGNTIYF.

The J gene is TRBJ1-4, the V gene TRBV11-2; D unresolved. V lost 6 bases, J lost 7 bases, and 15 bases lay in between. From germline, CDR1 is SGHAT and CDR2 FQNNGV. The CDR3 loop spans 14 amino acids. CDR3 in DNA: TGTGCCAGCAGGCCCGGAGGGCGGACTGAAAAACTGTTTTTT. Translating gives CASRPGGRTEKLFF. The full variable domain, completed using reference TRBV11-2 and TRBJ1-4, is EAGVAQSPRYKIIEKRQSVAFWCNPISGHATLYWYQQILGQGPKLLIQFQNNGVVDDSQLPKDRFSAERLKGVDSTLKIQPAKLEDSAVYLCASRPGGRTEKLFFGSGTQLSVL.

The sample holds a few counts of this clone. The rearrangement joins TRBV7-9 to TRBJ1-5; D remains unclear. With 7 bases removed from V and 5 bases from J, the gap between germline ends came to 15 bases. Germline V gene sequence: CDR1 SEHNR, CDR2 FQNEAQ (reference sequence). This CDR3 region has 14 residues. The CDR3 bases are TGTGCCAGCACCAGATTGAAAGAGGATCAGCCCCAGCATTTT. Protein product: CASTRLKEDQPQHF. Full variable domain (remainder filled in from reference TRBV7-9 and TRBJ1-5): DTGVSQNPRHKITKRGQNVTFRCDPISEHNRLYWYRQTLGQGPEFLTYFQNEAQLEKSRLLSDRFSAERPKGSFSTLEIQRTEQGDSAMYLCASTRLKEDQPQHFGDGTRLSIL.

The count of this clone is one. The rearrangement links TRBV5-6 to TRBJ2-1, with 8 bases lining up with TRBD1. With V trimmed by 4 bases and J by 9 bases, 12 bases remained unmatched. Germline V gene data show CDR1 as SGHDT and CDR2 as YYEEEE. CDR3 size: 15 residues. CDR3 in DNA: TGTGCCAGCAGCCGCCGGACAGGGCTTAGAAGTGAGCAGTTCTTC. This encodes CASSRRTGLRSEQFF. Supplemented by reference TRBV5-6 and TRBJ2-1, the full variable domain reads DAGVTQSPTHLIKTRGQQVTLRCSPKSGHDTVSWYQQALGQGPQFIFQYYEEEERQRGNFPDRFSGHQFPNYSSELNVNALLLGDSALYLCASSRRTGLRSEQFFGPGTRLTVL.

The chain is built from TRBV5-1 and TRBJ2-3, with D perhaps TRBD2 (6 bases). From germline, CDR1 is SGHRS and CDR2 YFSETQ. V lost 3 bases and J 3 bases, leaving 17 bases between the germline ends. The CDR3 consists of 16 residues. The CDR3 DNA follows: TGCGCCAGCAGCTCTACCGGAGGGGTTGGAACAGATACGCAGTATTTT. It encodes CASSSTGGVGTDTQYF.

The chain uses TRBV5-4 and TRBJ1-2; 10 positions match TRBD1. The CDR3 totals 15 residues. Germline-derived CDR1 and CDR2 are SGHNT and YYREEE (reference sequence). With V trimmed by 4 bases and J by 0 bases, 3 bases remained unmatched. The CDR3 coding sequence is TGTGCCAGCAGCACTGGGACAGGGGCTAACTATGGCTACACCTTC. It is translated as CASSTGTGANYGYTF.

This sequence joins TRBV7-2 and TRBJ2-7; TRBD1 might be the D (6 bases). CDR3 length equals 15 residues. Germline-derived CDR1 and CDR2 are SGHTA and FQGNSA. Deletions cut 2 bases from V and 3 bases from J, with 14 bases between. CDR3 in amino acids: CASSLTFRGYYEQYF. The DNA of the CDR3 is TGTGCCAGCAGCTTAACCTTCAGGGGATACTACGAGCAGTACTTC.

The chain couples TRBV5-5 to TRBJ2-7, with TRBD1 matching over 11 bases. The V gene's germline CDR1 is SGHKS and CDR2 YYEKEE (reference sequence). V dropped 1 base and J dropped 5; count of bases not matched to a gene: 5. The CDR3 covers 15 residues. CDR3 residues: CASSLPWTGGDEQYF. Here the CDR3 DNA reads TGTGCCAGCAGCTTGCCTTGGACAGGGGGCGACGAGCAGTACTTC. Full variable domain (outside the CDR3, taken from reference TRBV5-5 and TRBJ2-7): DAGVTQSPTHLIKTRGQQVTLRCSPISGHKSVSWYQQVLGQGPQFIFQYYEKEERGRGNFPDRFSARQFPNYSSELNVNALLLGDSALYLCASSLPWTGGDEQYFGPGTRLTVT.

The chain is built from TRBV27 and TRBJ2-7; 9 bases are a match to TRBD1. This CDR3 contains 15 residues. The V gene's germline CDR1 is MNHEY and CDR2 SMNVEV (reference sequence). The ends lost 0 bases at V and 5 bases at J; junction bases unmatched: 5. In DNA form, the CDR3 reads TGTGCCAGCAGTTTATCGGGGACAGGGTTCCACGAGCAGTACTTC. Protein sequence: CASSLSGTGFHEQYF.

The V call is TRBV28, the J call TRBJ2-7; D possibly corresponds to TRBD2 (5 bases). Per germline, CDR1 MDHEN and CDR2 SYDVKM. V was trimmed by 8 bases and J by 8 bases, leaving 16 bases between them. The CDR3 is made up of 12 amino acids. The CDR3 loop reads CASQWMRAKQYF. The CDR3 DNA reads as TGTGCCAGCCAGTGGATGAGGGCTAAGCAGTACTTC.

The genes are TRBV12-5 and TRBJ1-1, with 7 bases that match TRBD1. Germline loops: CDR1 LGHNT, CDR2 FRNRAP. This CDR3 region has 13 residues. Unmatched junction bases numbered 9, after V lost 3 bases and J lost 11 bases. As DNA, the CDR3 is TGTGCTAGTGGTTTAGGGACAGCCGGTACCGCTTTCTTT. Its translation is CASGLGTAGTAFF.

The chain employs TRBV5-1 and TRBJ2-7; 10 bases are shared with TRBD2. Unmatched junction bases numbered 15, after V lost 3 bases and J lost 0 bases. Germline V gives CDR1 SGHRS, CDR2 YFSETQ. The CDR3 is 19 residues long. The CDR3 sequence is CASSSRAGGPYIRSYEQYF. The CDR3 bases are TGCGCCAGCAGCTCAAGAGCGGGAGGGCCCTACATCCGCTCCTACGAGCAGTACTTC. Looking up the rest from reference TRBV5-1 and TRBJ2-7 gives the full variable domain: KAGVTQTPRYLIKTRGQQVTLSCSPISGHRSVSWYQQTPGQGLQFLFEYFSETQRNKGNFPGRFSGRQFSNSRSEMNVSTLELGDSALYLCASSSRAGGPYIRSYEQYFGPGTRLTVT.

Notes on this clone: Other DNA sequences within the sample encode an identical CDR3. J is TRBJ2-7 and V is TRBV28, with 12 bases fitting TRBD2. The CDR3 is made up of 15 amino acids. Germline-derived CDR1 and CDR2 are MDHEN and SYDVKM. V trimming: 4 bases; J trimming: 6 bases; junction bases outside the gene matches: 7. The CDR3 loop reads CASSSRTSGIGEQYF. In nucleotides, the CDR3 is TGTGCCAGCAGTTCCCGGACTAGCGGGATCGGCGAGCAGTACTTC.

The CDR3: CASFTPQFYGYTF. DNA for the CDR3: TGTGCCAGCTTCACCCCACAGTTCTATGGCTACACCTTC. This chain links TRBV28 with TRBJ1-2; D gene unclear. The germline V gene encodes CDR1 MDHEN and CDR2 SYDVKM. The CDR3 totals 13 residues. V dropped 8 bases and J dropped 4 bases, with 14 bases sitting between them.

The rearrangement joins TRBV9 to TRBJ2-7; 8 positions match TRBD2. The CDR3 covers 15 residues. Germline trimming cut 3 bases from V and 1 base from J; bases unmatched to any gene: 6. The germline CDR1 and CDR2 sequences are SGDLS and YYNGEE. DNA of the CDR3: TGTGCCAGCAGCGCTGGGACTAGAGGATCCTACGAGCAGTACTTC. Protein sequence: CASSAGTRGSYEQYF.

This rearrangement joins TRBV10-3 to TRBJ2-1; TRBD2 aligns across 14 bases. The CDR3 consists of 20 residues. The V gene end was trimmed by 0 bases and the J gene end by 0 bases; junction bases not matched to a gene: 7. The germline V gene encodes CDR1 ENHRY and CDR2 SYGVKD. The CDR3 bases are TGTGCCATCAGTGAGTCGGGACTAGCGGGAGTTTTGAGCTCCTACAATGAGCAGTTCTTC. As protein: CAISESGLAGVLSSYNEQFF.

V gene TRBV7-2 combines with J gene TRBJ2-1, with 9 positions matching TRBD2. This CDR3 is 14 amino acids long. The junction had 0 bases not matched to a gene; V was cut back by 6 bases and J by 0 bases. Germline values: CDR1 SGHTA, CDR2 FQGNSA. This CDR3 reads CASRAGGSYNEQFF. CDR3 in DNA: TGTGCCAGCAGAGCGGGAGGCTCCTACAATGAGCAGTTCTTC.

The chain carries TRBV5-1 and TRBJ1-1, with D unresolved. In germline, CDR1 is SGHRS, CDR2 YFSETQ. V lost 0 bases to trimming and J lost 2 bases, with 14 bases between them. The CDR3 loop spans 16 amino acids. The CDR3: CASSLGPRVENTEAFF. DNA for the CDR3: TGCGCCAGCAGCTTGGGCCCTCGGGTCGAAAACACTGAAGCTTTCTTT.